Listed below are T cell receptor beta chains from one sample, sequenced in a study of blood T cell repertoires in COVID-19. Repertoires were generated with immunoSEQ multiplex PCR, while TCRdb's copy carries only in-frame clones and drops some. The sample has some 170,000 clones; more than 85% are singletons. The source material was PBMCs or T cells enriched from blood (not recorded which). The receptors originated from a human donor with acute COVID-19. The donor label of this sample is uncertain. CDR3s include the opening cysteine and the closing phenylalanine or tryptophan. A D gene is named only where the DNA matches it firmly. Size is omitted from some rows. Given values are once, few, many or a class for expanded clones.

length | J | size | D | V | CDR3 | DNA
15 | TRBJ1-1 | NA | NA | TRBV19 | CASSPTLTGNTEAFF | TGTGCCAGTAGTCCAACCCTAACAGGGAACACTGAAGCTTTCTTT
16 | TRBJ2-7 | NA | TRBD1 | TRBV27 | CASSPVVVTGMAEQYF | TGTGCCAGCAGTCCCGTCGTTGTGACAGGGATGGCCGAGCAGTACTTC
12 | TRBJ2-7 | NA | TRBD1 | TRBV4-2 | CASSPDRGEQYF | TGTGCCAGCAGCCCTGACAGGGGCGAGCAGTACTTC
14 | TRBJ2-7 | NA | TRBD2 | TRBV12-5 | CASAFSGGSYEQYF | TGTGCTAGTGCCTTTAGCGGGGGTTCCTACGAGCAGTACTTC
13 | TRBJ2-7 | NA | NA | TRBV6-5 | CASSLQGSYEQYF | TGTGCCAGCAGTTTACAGGGCTCCTACGAGCAGTACTTC
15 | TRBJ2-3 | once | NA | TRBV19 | CASSIWSGSVDTQYF | TGTGCCAGTAGTATTTGGTCGGGGAGCGTGGATACGCAGTATTTT
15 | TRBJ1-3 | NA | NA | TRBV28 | CASRTQGPFWDTIYF | TGTGCCAGCAGGACTCAGGGGCCGTTCTGGGACACCATATATTTT
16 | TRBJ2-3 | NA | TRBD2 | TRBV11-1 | CASSPPSGGAMDTQYF | TGTGCCAGCAGCCCCCCTAGCGGGGGGGCCATGGATACGCAGTATTTT
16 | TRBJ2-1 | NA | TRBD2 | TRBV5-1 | CASSLDPTSGYNEQFF | TGCGCCAGCAGCTTGGATCCGACTAGCGGGTACAATGAGCAGTTCTTC
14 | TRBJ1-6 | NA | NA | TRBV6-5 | CASTAGTSNSPLHF | TGTGCCAGCACCGCCGGGACTTCCAATTCACCCCTCCACTTT
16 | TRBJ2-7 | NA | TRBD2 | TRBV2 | CASKDRPPTSGYEQYF | TGTGCCAGCAAGGACCGGCCCCCGACTAGCGGCTACGAGCAGTACTTC
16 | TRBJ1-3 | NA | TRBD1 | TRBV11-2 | CASSVGQTTSGNTIYF | TGTGCCAGCAGCGTGGGACAGACGACTTCAGGAAACACCATATATTTT
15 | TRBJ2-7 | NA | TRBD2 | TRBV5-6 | CASRPPSGGSYEQYF | TGTGCCAGCAGACCACCTAGCGGGGGTTCCTACGAGCAGTACTTC
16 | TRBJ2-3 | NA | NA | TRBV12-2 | CASRLARRGPTDTQYF | TGTGCAAGTCGCTTAGCGAGGCGGGGCCCGACAGATACGCAGTATTTT
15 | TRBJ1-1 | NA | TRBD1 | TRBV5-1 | CASSLDGTGTNEAFF | TGCGCCAGCAGCTTGGATGGGACAGGTACTAATGAAGCTTTCTTT